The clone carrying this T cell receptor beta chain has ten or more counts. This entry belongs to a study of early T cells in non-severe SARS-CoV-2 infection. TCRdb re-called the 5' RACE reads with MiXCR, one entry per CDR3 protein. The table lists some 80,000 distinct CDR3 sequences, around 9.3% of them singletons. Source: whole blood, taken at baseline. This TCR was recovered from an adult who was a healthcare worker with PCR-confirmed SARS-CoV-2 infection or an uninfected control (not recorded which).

The CDR3 nucleotides read TGCAGTGCTAGCGCTAGCGGGGAAGAGACCCAGTACTTC. The encoded protein is CSASASGEETQYF. The rearrangement uses TRBV20-1 and TRBJ2-5, with 9 bases aligning to TRBD2. Germline CDR1 and CDR2: DFQATT and SNEGSKA (reference sequence). This CDR3 region has 13 residues. The trim removed 3 bases at V and 3 bases at J, leaving 2 bases unmatched.